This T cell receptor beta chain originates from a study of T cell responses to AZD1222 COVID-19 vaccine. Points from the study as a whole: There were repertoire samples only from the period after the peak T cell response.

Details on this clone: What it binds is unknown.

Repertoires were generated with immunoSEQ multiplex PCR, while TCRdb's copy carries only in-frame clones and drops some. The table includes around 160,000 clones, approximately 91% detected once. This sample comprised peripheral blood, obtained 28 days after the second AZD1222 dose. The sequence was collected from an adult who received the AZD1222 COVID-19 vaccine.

Written as DNA, the CDR3 is TGTGCCTGGATCGGTGGTAATTCCTACAATGAGCAGTTCTTC. Translated, it gives CAWIGGNSYNEQFF. The chain joins TRBV30 to TRBJ2-1, with no clear D. The V end was cut by 4 bases, the J end by 1 base, with 11 bases between. CDR3 size: 14 residues. Germline values: CDR1 GTSNPN, CDR2 SVGIG (reference sequence).